This TCR beta chain emerged from a study of a mutant IDH1 vaccine in newly diagnosed glioma. Study overall: Weeks 1, 3, 5, 7, 11, 15, 19 and 23 were when patients received their eight vaccinations.

A word on this clone: The antigen is unknown.

Time point: week 23, last vaccination. With topical imiquimod, each dose of the vaccine consisted of 300 ug of mutant IDH1 20-mer peptide. Germline loops: CDR1 LNHDA, CDR2 SQIVND (reference sequence). With 3 bases removed from V and 6 bases from J, the gap between germline ends came to 15 bases. This CDR3 spans 14 amino acids. Profiled with immunoSEQ multiplex PCR; TCRdb holds only in-frame clones, not every one. The repertoire has roughly 70,000 clones, approximately 80% of them found once; the top ten carry more than 10%. Sequencing was performed on PBMCs, taken from a glioma patient whose treatment included an IDH1 peptide vaccine. This rearrangement joins TRBV19 to TRBJ2-7, with D possibly matching TRBD2 (5 bases). The receptor's source is a man between 18 and 29 years old with glioma. This chain's CDR3 is CASSILAPGGEQYF. The CDR3 bases are TGTGCCAGTAGTATTCTGGCCCCTGGAGGCGAGCAGTACTTC. Looking up the rest from reference TRBV19 and TRBJ2-7 gives the full variable domain: DGGITQSPKYLFRKEGQNVTLSCEQNLNHDAMYWYRQDPGQGLRLIYYSQIVNDFQKGDIAEGYSVSREKKESFPLTVTSAQKNPTAFYLCASSILAPGGEQYFGPGTRLTVT.